Below are 3 T cell receptor beta chains sequenced from a single sample in a study of blood T cell repertoires in COVID-19. Libraries were prepared by immunoSEQ multiplex PCR; TCRdb keeps only in-frame clonotypes and omits some of them. Among roughly 120,000 clones listed, approximately 71% were seen once. The sequencing sample was made of peripheral blood. The receptors here all came from a human donor in a cohort sampled during active COVID-19.

The chain carries TRBV3-1 (or the pseudogene TRBV3-2) and TRBJ2-7; weak D call: TRBD2 (7 bases). Germline CDR1 reads LGHDT; CDR2 reads YNNKEL (reference sequence). The ends were cut back, 5 bases at V and 5 bases at J, with 22 bases in the middle. CDR3 length: 16 residues. CDR3 sequence reads: CASSRNLGGGLDEQYF. The CDR3 nucleotides read TGTGCCAGCAGCAGAAACTTAGGGGGGGGGCTGGACGAGCAGTACTTC.

The J gene is TRBJ1-1, the V gene TRBV7-9, with TRBD1 matching over 8 bases. The V and J ends lost 5 bases and 7 bases, in that order; junction bases with no gene match: 6. Germline CDR1 is SEHNR and CDR2 is FQNEAQ (reference sequence). The CDR3 extends over 13 amino acids. This CDR3 is CASSHGQGYEAFF. The CDR3 DNA reads TGTGCCAGCAGCCATGGACAGGGATATGAAGCTTTCTTT.

The chain joins TRBV5-1 to TRBJ2-3; possibly TRBD2 for D (5 bases). The CDR3 length is 13 residues. The germline V gene encodes CDR1 SGHRS and CDR2 YFSETQ. V shed 4 bases and J shed 9 bases, with 15 bases lying between them. CDR3 nucleotides: TGCGCCAGCAGCAGAACCGAGGAGGAGACGCAGTATTTT. Protein: CASSRTEEETQYF.